The T cell receptor (beta chain) under discussion was sequenced for a study of PD-1 blockade in classical Hodgkin lymphoma. General study points: Repertoire differences lack defined causes, possibly disease activity or prior therapy. When set against healthy donors, newly diagnosed patients were reported to show lower baseline TCR diversity.

V was pared by 6 bases and J by 7 bases, with 11 bases of the junction left unmatched. Germline loops: CDR1 SGHAT, CDR2 FQNNGV. The CDR3 extends over 15 amino acids. Sample time point: newly diagnosed, previously untreated cHL patient sample. Applied to thawed PBMCs, magnetic negative selection was the method used to isolate CD8+ T cells. In the case of this clone: Its antigen remains unknown.

Produced via immunoSEQ multiplex PCR; TCRdb's table is partial and in-frame only. The data contain some 10,000 clones, approximately 90% of them singletons. V gene TRBV11-2 combines with J gene TRBJ1-1; 10 bases fit TRBD1. This receptor was obtained from a human donor with classical Hodgkin lymphoma. The sequenced sample consisted of CD8+ T cells from blood. CDR3 region: CASRFGTGVLGEAFF. The DNA for the CDR3 is TGTGCCAGCAGGTTCGGGACAGGGGTCTTGGGTGAAGCTTTCTTT.